This T cell receptor (beta chain) was sequenced for a study of T-cell reconstitution after alpha-beta-depleted transplantation in children. Germline lookup yields CDR1 DFQATT and CDR2 SNEGSKA (reference sequence). V gave up 6 bases and J gave up 3 bases, with 17 bases separating them. This CDR3 has 14 residues. This clonotype has more than one count but fewer than ten. Molecular barcoding with unique molecular identifiers was used for the TCRbeta library. From the PCR reads, TCRdb called clonotypes with MiXCR, one entry per CDR3 protein. The table includes approximately 200,000 distinct CDR3 sequences, around 5.9% detected once.

This clonotype was sampled from a girl younger than two with combined immunodeficiency, due to receive a stem cell transplant. This sequence joins TRBV20-1 and TRBJ1-2; tentatively, D is TRBD1 (6 bases). Source: PBMCs, taken before TCRalphabeta/CD19-depleted stem cell transplant. CDR3 DNA: TGCAGTGCGCCCGCCCCGGGGGGCTACTATGGCTACACCTTC. Translated: CSAPAPGGYYGYTF.